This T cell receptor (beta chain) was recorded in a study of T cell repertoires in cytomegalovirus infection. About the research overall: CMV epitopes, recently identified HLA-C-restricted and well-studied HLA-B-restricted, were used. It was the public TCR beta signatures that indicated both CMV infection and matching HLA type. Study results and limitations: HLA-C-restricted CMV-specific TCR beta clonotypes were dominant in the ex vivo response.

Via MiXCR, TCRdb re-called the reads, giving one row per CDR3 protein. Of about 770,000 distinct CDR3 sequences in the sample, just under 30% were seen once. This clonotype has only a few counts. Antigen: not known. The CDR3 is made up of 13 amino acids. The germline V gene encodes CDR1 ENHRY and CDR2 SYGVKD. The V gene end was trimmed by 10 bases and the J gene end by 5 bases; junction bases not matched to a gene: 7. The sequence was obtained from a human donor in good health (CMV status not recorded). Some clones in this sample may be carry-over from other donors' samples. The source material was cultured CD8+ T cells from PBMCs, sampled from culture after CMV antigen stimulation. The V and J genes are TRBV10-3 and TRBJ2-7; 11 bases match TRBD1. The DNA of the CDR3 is TGTGCCAACCGGGACAGGGGGGAACACGAGCAGTACTTC. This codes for CANRDRGEHEQYF.